Each of the 13 T cell receptor beta chains below was sequenced from the same sample in a study of response to subunit inactivated influenza vaccine. TCRdb used MiXCR to reprocess the RT-PCR reads, holding one entry per CDR3 protein. The data hold about 570,000 distinct CDR3 sequences, with 11% observed a single time. This sample was also put to use in a study of T cells expressing NK-cell markers. Per that paper: As the method of synthesis, 5'RACE template switching with UMIs yielded TCR beta cDNA.

The sample was PBMCs from blood, taken on the day of vaccination. Receptor source: a middle-aged man who received an inactivated influenza vaccine.

The chain uses TRBV7-2 and TRBJ2-2; TRBD1 aligns across 7 bases. Germline assignment: CDR1 SGHTA and CDR2 FQGNSA. The CDR3 sequence is 17 residues long. The V gene end was trimmed by 3 bases and the J gene end by 2 bases; junction bases not matched to a gene: 9. The CDR3 sequence: CASSFGRTGLNTGELFF. The CDR3 nucleotides read TGTGCCAGCAGCTTTGGCCGGACAGGTTTAAACACCGGGGAGCTGTTTTTT.

The chain couples TRBV5-1 to TRBJ1-1; 7 bases match TRBD1. CDR3 length: 15 amino acids. With 3 bases clipped from V and 1 base from J, the junction kept 6 bases outside the gene matches. Germline values: CDR1 SGHRS, CDR2 YFSETQ. The CDR3 coding sequence is TGCGCCAGCAGCTCCGGGACAGTTAAGAACACTGAAGCTTTCTTT. Encoded protein: CASSSGTVKNTEAFF.

This clonotype was seen only a few times. The V and J genes are TRBV5-6 and TRBJ2-3; 8 bases fit TRBD2. Germline CDR1 reads SGHDT; CDR2 reads YYEEEE. The CDR3 is made up of 15 amino acids. Trimming took 1 base from V and 3 from J; bases not matched to a gene: 4. The CDR3 is CASSLFERGTDTQYF. CDR3 bases: TGTGCCAGCAGCTTGTTCGAGCGGGGGACAGATACGCAGTATTTT.

This clonotype was seen many times. The genes are TRBV20-1 and TRBJ1-1; D gene unclear. The germline V gene encodes CDR1 DFQATT and CDR2 SNEGSKA (reference sequence). V was clipped by 5 bases and J by 3 bases, with 16 bases between them. The CDR3 loop spans 14 amino acids. CDR3 sequence: CSAGSALSDTEAFF. CDR3 nucleotide sequence: TGCAGTGCTGGGAGTGCTCTATCGGACACTGAAGCTTTCTTT.

The chain carries TRBV20-1 and TRBJ2-1, with D possibly TRBD2 on 6 matching bases. Trimming pared 3 bases from V and 8 bases from J, leaving 11 bases between. The CDR3 contains 12 residues. The germline gives CDR1 DFQATT, CDR2 SNEGSKA (reference sequence). The CDR3: CSASGTGHEQFF. CDR3 sequence (DNA): TGCAGTGCTAGCGGGACTGGCCATGAGCAGTTCTTC.

This clonotype was seen at least ten times. One junction end does not reproduce the germline sequence, and a read error may be involved. The chain joins TRBV5-1 to TRBJ2-2; 9 bases map to TRBD2. The CDR3 sequence is 13 residues long. Germline CDR1 is SGHRS and CDR2 is YFSETQ. The CDR3 DNA is TGTGCCAGCAGCCTAGCGGGGCCCGGGGAGCTGTTTTTT. Encoded protein: CASSLAGPGELFF.

The V and J genes are TRBV5-5 and TRBJ2-7; possible D gene TRBD1, 5 bases. Germline values: CDR1 SGHKS, CDR2 YYEKEE (reference sequence). The CDR3 has 16 residues. Trimming left V 4 bases short and J 0 bases short, with 17 bases between. The CDR3 DNA is TGTGCCAGCAGCAAGGACACAAACTCCCCCTCCTACGAGCAGTACTTC. This sequence encodes CASSKDTNSPSYEQYF.

The genes are TRBV20-1 and TRBJ2-1; the match to TRBD2 covers 9 bases. CDR1 is DFQATT, CDR2 SNEGSKA, per germline (reference sequence). The CDR3 extends over 14 amino acids. Trimming removed 2 bases from V and 6 bases from J; junction bases left unmatched: 5. CDR3 region: CSARLAGLVNEQFF. The CDR3, as DNA: TGCAGTGCTAGACTAGCGGGACTCGTCAATGAGCAGTTCTTC.

There are a few counts of this clonotype. CDR3 protein: CASSPGYQETQYF. The DNA for the CDR3 is TGTGCCAGCAGCCCGGGATATCAAGAGACCCAGTACTTC. This chain joins TRBV12-3 or TRBV12-4 and TRBJ2-5, with D perhaps TRBD2 (5 bases). V was cut by 6 bases and J by 2 bases, with 10 bases left in between. The CDR3 length is 13 residues.

Many counts were recorded for this clonotype. The CDR3 reads CASSLEGARNTIYF. The DNA for the CDR3 is TGTGCCAGCAGTTTGGAGGGGGCTCGAAACACCATATATTTT. The chain links TRBV12-3 or TRBV12-4 to TRBJ1-3; the match to TRBD1 covers 7 bases. The V segment lost 3 bases and the J segment 5 bases; nucleotides outside the gene matches: 4. This CDR3 has 14 amino acids.

The chain joins TRBV5-6 to TRBJ2-3; possibly TRBD1 or TRBD2 for D (6 bases each). This CDR3 region has 15 residues. V lost 2 bases, J lost 6 bases, and 16 bases lay in between. In germline, CDR1 is SGHDT, CDR2 YYEEEE. This CDR3 is CASSFGGRLSDTQYF. The CDR3 DNA reads as TGTGCCAGCAGCTTTGGGGGGCGACTTTCGGATACGCAGTATTTT.

This chain joins TRBV7-9 and TRBJ2-7, with D tentatively TRBD1 (5 bases). The germline V and J ends were trimmed by 4 bases and 5 bases, with 9 bases remaining between them. Germline values: CDR1 SEHNR, CDR2 FQNEAQ (reference sequence). The CDR3 runs to 12 residues. The CDR3: CASSSGHNEQYF. The CDR3 DNA follows: TGTGCCAGCAGCTCCGGACATAACGAGCAGTACTTC.

This clonotype was observed a few times. This rearrangement joins TRBV20-1 to TRBJ2-1; 11 nucleotides line up with TRBD2. CDR1 DFQATT and CDR2 SNEGSKA come from the germline V gene (reference sequence). The ends lost 6 bases at V and 7 bases at J; junction bases unmatched: 17. The CDR3 extends over 17 amino acids. CDR3 amino acids: CSAPKPPLAGGLNEQFF. CDR3 sequence (DNA): TGCAGTGCCCCCAAGCCCCCCCTAGCGGGAGGATTGAATGAGCAGTTCTTC.